The next 22 T cell receptor beta chains were all read from a single sample in a study of blood T cell repertoires in COVID-19. Profiling relied on immunoSEQ multiplex PCR, and the TCRdb table lists in-frame clones only, not all of them. Among approximately 100,000 clones listed, 85% to 90% were seen once. The specimen was peripheral blood. Receptors originate from a human donor in a cohort sampled during active COVID-19.

This clone was seen once. The J gene is TRBJ2-6, the V gene TRBV7-9; 7 bases are a match to TRBD2. The CDR3 is 16 amino acids. J lost 3 bases, V lost 6 bases, and 8 bases had no gene match. Per the germline V gene, CDR1 is SEHNR and CDR2 is FQNEAQ (reference sequence). CDR3 sequence reads: CASRPPTGGGANVLTF. As DNA, the CDR3 is TGTGCCAGCAGACCCCCGACGGGGGGTGGGGCCAACGTCCTGACTTTC.

This sequence joins TRBV11-2 and TRBJ2-6, with no clear D. The germline V gene encodes CDR1 SGHAT and CDR2 FQNNGV. CDR3 length equals 14 residues. Trimming pared 4 bases from V and 3 bases from J, leaving 7 bases between. This CDR3 reads CASSSPVGANVLTF. CDR3 DNA: TGTGCCAGCAGCTCCCCTGTTGGGGCCAACGTCCTGACTTTC.

This chain joins TRBV28 and TRBJ2-1; TRBD2 aligns across 11 bases. The CDR3 sequence is 17 residues long. The germline V gene encodes CDR1 MDHEN and CDR2 SYDVKM. Losses at the gene ends were 4 bases for V and 7 bases for J; bases not matched to a gene: 12. CDR3 in DNA: TGTGCCAGCAGTTCGTATAAGACTAGCGGGATCTCGAATGAGCAGTTCTTC. It is translated as CASSSYKTSGISNEQFF.

The genes are TRBV5-1 and TRBJ2-2, with a possible D match to TRBD1 (6 bases). This CDR3 spans 15 amino acids. V was pared by 4 bases and J by 0 bases, with 10 bases between. Germline-derived CDR1 and CDR2 are SGHRS and YFSETQ. The CDR3 loop reads CASSHGQTNTGELFF. CDR3 bases: TGCGCCAGCAGCCACGGACAGACGAACACCGGGGAGCTGTTTTTT.

This clone was detected only once. The chain combines TRBV5-1 with TRBJ2-1; 8 positions match TRBD2. The germline V gene encodes CDR1 SGHRS and CDR2 YFSETQ. V lost 1 base and J lost 4; bases outside the gene matches: 4. The CDR3 has 15 amino acids. CDR3 nucleotides: TGCGCCAGCAGCTTGCAACTAGCGGCGTACAATGAGCAGTTCTTC. Translating gives CASSLQLAAYNEQFF.

This sequence joins TRBV3-1 (or the pseudogene TRBV3-2) and TRBJ1-6, with D perhaps TRBD1 (6 bases). This CDR3 contains 14 residues. The V and J ends lost 5 bases and 5 bases respectively, with 10 bases between them. CDR1 LGHDT and CDR2 YNNKEL come from the germline V gene (reference sequence). The CDR3: CASSRQADNSPLHF. CDR3 DNA: TGTGCCAGCAGCAGACAGGCCGATAATTCACCCCTCCACTTT.

The genes are TRBV5-1 and TRBJ2-3; a weak D match, TRBD2 (6 bases). The germline gives CDR1 SGHRS, CDR2 YFSETQ. V lost 3 bases, J lost 2 bases, and 19 bases lay in between. This CDR3 comprises 17 residues. This CDR3 reads CASSSLSGLAPTDTQYF. CDR3 coding DNA: TGCGCCAGCAGCTCCCTTAGCGGCTTGGCCCCCACAGATACGCAGTATTTT.

The V call is TRBV2, the J call TRBJ1-1; 9 bases align to TRBD1. J was trimmed by 10 bases and V by 5 bases; bases with no gene match: 20. Looked up from germline, CDR1 is SNHLY and CDR2 is FYNNEI. The CDR3 is 17 amino acids. The CDR3 sequence: CASSFSGTGYRGRGAFF. For the CDR3, the DNA is TGTGCCAGCAGTTTCTCCGGGACAGGGTACCGAGGGAGAGGAGCTTTCTTT.

The chain employs TRBV5-8 and TRBJ1-2; 7 bases agree with TRBD1. The CDR3 runs to 16 residues. V dropped 1 base and J dropped 3; count of bases not matched to a gene: 9. Germline CDR1 and CDR2: SGHTS and YDEGEE. The CDR3 spells CASSLSSGTAYYGYTF. Written as DNA, the CDR3 is TGTGCCAGCAGCTTGTCCTCCGGGACAGCCTACTATGGCTACACCTTC.

This chain links TRBV11-3 with TRBJ1-2; TRBD1 matches 8 bases. This CDR3 has 15 amino acids. Germline V gene sequence: CDR1 SGHNT, CDR2 YENEEA. With V trimmed by 5 bases and J by 0 bases, 5 bases remained unmatched. The DNA for the CDR3 is TGTGCCAGCAGCACCGGACAGGGAACTAACTATGGCTACACCTTC. Amino acids: CASSTGQGTNYGYTF.

The rearrangement links TRBV6-6 to TRBJ2-7, with 10 bases identical to TRBD1. The CDR3 consists of 14 residues. Germline lookup yields CDR1 MNHNY and CDR2 SVGAGI (reference sequence). J was trimmed by 5 bases and V by 4 bases; bases with no gene match: 5. CDR3 in amino acids: CASSSGQGNHEQYF. The CDR3 DNA sequence: TGTGCCAGCAGTTCGGGACAGGGGAACCACGAGCAGTACTTC.

This clone was observed a handful of times. The chain combines TRBV7-2 with TRBJ2-4, with no clear D. Trimming cost V 5 bases and J 0 bases, with 17 bases left between them. Germline V gene data show CDR1 as SGHTA and CDR2 as FQGNSA. There are 17 residues in the CDR3. The CDR3 spells CASSLQRVDIAKNIQYF. CDR3 bases: TGTGCCAGCAGCCTGCAGCGAGTAGATATAGCCAAAAACATTCAGTACTTC.

The chain is built from TRBV5-4 and TRBJ2-1; D remains ambiguous. Germline V gene sequence: CDR1 SGHNT, CDR2 YYREEE (reference sequence). The CDR3 is made up of 15 amino acids. The V gene lost 3 bases and the J gene lost 8 bases, with 18 bases spanning the gap. The CDR3 protein is CASSYALELFHEQFF. The DNA for the CDR3 is TGTGCCAGCAGCTATGCCTTAGAACTCTTCCATGAGCAGTTCTTC.

V is TRBV7-6 and J is TRBJ2-6; TRBD1 might be the D (5 bases). Per the germline V gene, CDR1 is SGHVS and CDR2 is FNYEAQ. V was pared by 4 bases and J by 4 bases, with 11 bases between. This CDR3 is 15 amino acids long. This CDR3 is CASSSQALGANVLTF. DNA of the CDR3: TGTGCCAGCAGCTCACAGGCCCTCGGGGCCAACGTCCTGACTTTC.

This chain links TRBV6-5 with TRBJ1-1; perhaps TRBD1 as D (6 bases). This CDR3 has 13 amino acids. Germline V gives CDR1 MNHEY, CDR2 SVGAGI. V lost 7 bases to trimming and J lost 1 base, with 10 bases between them. Here the CDR3 reads CASTKTGNTEAFF. CDR3 in DNA: TGTGCCAGCACCAAGACAGGGAACACTGAAGCTTTCTTT.

The chain joins TRBV19 to TRBJ2-7; the D is unclear. Deletions cut 10 bases from V and 0 bases from J, with 7 bases between. Germline-derived CDR1 and CDR2 are LNHDA and SQIVND (reference sequence). The CDR3 has 11 residues. The CDR3 here is CATRSSYEQYF. The CDR3 DNA reads TGTGCCACCCGTAGCTCCTACGAGCAGTACTTC.

V gene TRBV12-3 or TRBV12-4 combines with J gene TRBJ1-5; 7 nucleotides agree with TRBD1. The V gene end was trimmed by 6 bases and the J gene end by 9 bases; junction bases not matched to a gene: 8. The CDR3 contains 13 residues. The CDR3 DNA sequence: TGTGCCAGCAGGGACAGGTCCTCGTCGCCCCAGCATTTT. Its translation is CASRDRSSSPQHF.

The chain has TRBV9 and TRBJ2-2; 8 bases map to TRBD2. V trimming: 3 bases; J trimming: 4 bases; junction bases outside the gene matches: 8. CDR1 and CDR2 (germline): SGDLS, YYNGEE. This CDR3 has 16 amino acids. CDR3 sequence reads: CASSDSGLGVTGELFF. DNA for the CDR3: TGTGCCAGCAGCGATTCGGGACTAGGGGTCACCGGGGAGCTGTTTTTT.

This CDR3 is CASSYQTGGLLDEQYF. CDR3 coding DNA: TGTGCCAGCAGTTACCAAACAGGGGGGCTGTTGGACGAGCAGTACTTC. The gene calls are TRBV6-2 or TRBV6-3 and TRBJ2-7; 8 bases match TRBD1. Germline trimming cut 2 bases from V and 5 bases from J; bases unmatched to any gene: 11. The CDR3 sequence is 16 residues long. Germline CDR1 is MNHEY and CDR2 is SVGEGT.

CDR3 sequence: CASSLQSSGGTEAFF. The CDR3 DNA reads as TGTGCCAGCAGCTTGCAATCATCTGGCGGCACTGAAGCTTTCTTT. The V gene is TRBV11-3, the J gene TRBJ1-1; no definite D call. The germline CDR1 and CDR2 sequences are SGHNT and YENEEA. V was cut by 3 bases and J by 4 bases, with 15 bases left in between. The CDR3 has 15 residues.

V and J are TRBV6-5 and TRBJ2-3; D may be TRBD1 (6 bases). With 6 bases removed from V and 2 bases from J, the gap between germline ends came to 9 bases. Germline lookup yields CDR1 MNHEY and CDR2 SVGAGI. The length of the CDR3 is 13 residues. CDR3 sequence: CASRDSFTDTQYF. CDR3 DNA: TGTGCCAGCAGGGACAGTTTCACAGATACGCAGTATTTT.

The V gene is TRBV24-1, the J gene TRBJ1-2; 9 nucleotides line up with TRBD1. The trim removed 5 bases at V and 4 bases at J, leaving 10 bases unmatched. The germline V gene encodes CDR1 KGHDR and CDR2 SFDVKD. The CDR3 runs 16 residues. The CDR3: CATSGWDRVQGYGYTF. CDR3 DNA: TGTGCCACCAGTGGATGGGACAGGGTGCAAGGCTATGGCTACACCTTC.